These T cell receptor beta chains were read from a single sample in a study of CD8 T cells in Susac syndrome. MiXCR, applied by TCRdb to the immunoSEQ multiplex PCR reads, yields one record per CDR3 protein. The sample carries about 180,000 distinct CDR3 sequences, roughly 96% recorded once. The sample taken for sequencing was CD8+ T cells from PBMCs. These receptors originate from a human donor with multiple sclerosis. The CDR3 runs from the conserved cysteine through the conserved F or W. Each record gives: clone size, V gene, J gene, D gene, CDR3 DNA, CDR3 protein. A D gene is named only where the DNA matches it firmly. Some rows have no size entry. The others give once, few or many, or a class for an expanded clone.

size: NA
V: TRBV11-2
J: TRBJ2-7
D: NA
DNA: TGTGCCAGCAGCTTAGTGGAGGGCCGGAACGAGCAGTACTTC
CDR3: CASSLVEGRNEQYF

size: NA
V: TRBV6-5
J: TRBJ2-5
D: NA
DNA: TGTGCCAGCAGTTACATCGGTACACAAGAGACCCAGTACTTC
CDR3: CASSYIGTQETQYF

size: NA
V: TRBV30
J: TRBJ2-2
D: TRBD1
DNA: TGTGCCTGGAGTCGGGACAGAGGAAAGACGAACACCGGGGAGCTGTTTTTT
CDR3: CAWSRDRGKTNTGELFF

size: NA
V: TRBV5-1
J: TRBJ2-3
D: NA
DNA: TGCGCCAGCAAAACGGGGCCTTTCCCGGGGACGCAGTATTTT
CDR3: CASKTGPFPGTQYF

size: NA
V: TRBV11-2
J: TRBJ2-7
D: NA
DNA: TGTGCCAGCAGCTCGAACTCAGACCCCTACGAGCAGTACTTC
CDR3: CASSSNSDPYEQYF

size: NA
V: TRBV29-1
J: TRBJ2-5
D: NA
DNA: TGCAGCGTTGTAGAGGTTTCGCGGGAGACCCAGTACTTC
CDR3: CSVVEVSRETQYF

size: NA
V: TRBV29-1
J: TRBJ2-7
D: NA
DNA: TGCAGCGTTGGTGGCCCCGTCCACGAGCAGTACTTC
CDR3: CSVGGPVHEQYF

size: NA
V: TRBV20-1
J: TRBJ2-1
D: NA
DNA: TGCAGTGCTCGCGAGCAGTACAATGAGCAGTTCTTC
CDR3: CSAREQYNEQFF

size: NA
V: TRBV20-1
J: TRBJ1-2
D: NA
DNA: TGCAGTGCTAGACCGAAAGAGGGCCTAGGCTACACCTTC
CDR3: CSARPKEGLGYTF

size: NA
V: TRBV5-1
J: TRBJ2-1
D: NA
DNA: TGCGCCAGCAGCCTAGCGAGTTCATACAATGAGCAGTTCTTC
CDR3: CASSLASSYNEQFF

size: NA
V: TRBV7-8
J: TRBJ2-3
D: NA
DNA: TGTGCCAGCAGAAGCGGACTGTTAGATACGCAGTATTTT
CDR3: CASRSGLLDTQYF

size: NA
V: TRBV3-1
J: TRBJ2-5
D: NA
DNA: TGTGCCAGCAGCCAAGCAGCGGATCTAGCCGAGACCCAGTACTTC
CDR3: CASSQAADLAETQYF

size: NA
V: TRBV20-1
J: TRBJ2-1
D: NA
DNA: TGCAGTCTTTCTCTGTCGAGTGCAGATGAGCAGTTCTTC
CDR3: CSLSLSSADEQFF

size: NA
V: TRBV7-6
J: TRBJ1-1
D: NA
DNA: TGTGCCAGCAGCTTAGGGGGTTTGCTAGGGGCGAACACTGAAGCTTTCTTT
CDR3: CASSLGGLLGANTEAFF

size: NA
V: TRBV19
J: TRBJ2-1
D: NA
DNA: TGTGCCAGTAGTATCCTTAAGGGGACCAATGAGCAGTTCTTC
CDR3: CASSILKGTNEQFF

size: NA
V: TRBV10-2
J: TRBJ2-1
D: NA
DNA: TGCGCCAGCAGAGAGACTAGTAAACCGTACAATGAGCAGTTCTTC
CDR3: CASRETSKPYNEQFF

size: once
V: TRBV7-9
J: TRBJ1-2
D: NA
DNA: TGTGCCAGCAGCATAGGGTGGACGGGCTATGGCTACACCTTC
CDR3: CASSIGWTGYGYTF

size: NA
V: TRBV29-1
J: TRBJ1-1
D: NA
DNA: TGCAGCGTTAGGCAGAACACTGAAGCTTTCTTT
CDR3: CSVRQNTEAFF

size: NA
V: TRBV6-4
J: TRBJ2-1
D: NA
DNA: TGTGCCAGCAGACGCACTCGGGGTAATGAGCAGTTCTTC
CDR3: CASRRTRGNEQFF

size: NA
V: TRBV7-9
J: TRBJ1-1
D: NA
DNA: TGTGCCAGCAGCTTAGTCTTGAAGAACACTGAAGCTTTCTTT
CDR3: CASSLVLKNTEAFF

size: NA
V: TRBV29-1
J: TRBJ2-7
D: NA
DNA: TGCAGCGTTCAGCCAAACAGGAGGGGGACCTACGAGCAGTACTTC
CDR3: CSVQPNRRGTYEQYF

size: NA
V: TRBV20-1
J: TRBJ2-7
D: NA
DNA: TGCAGTGCTCGCGGGACAGCTAACCTCTACGAGCAGTACTTC
CDR3: CSARGTANLYEQYF

size: NA
V: TRBV4-1
J: TRBJ2-5
D: NA
DNA: TGCGCCAGCAGCCCCCTTCCGGGGGCCTCGCGGACCCAGTACTTC
CDR3: CASSPLPGASRTQYF

size: once
V: TRBV12-3/TRBV12-4
J: TRBJ1-5
D: TRBD1
DNA: TGTGCCAGCAGCTTTGACAGGGGTAGCAAGCCCCAGCATTTT
CDR3: CASSFDRGSKPQHF

size: NA
V: TRBV29-1
J: TRBJ2-3
D: TRBD1
DNA: TGCAGCGTTGACGGACAGGGGGGCACAGATACGCAGTATTTT
CDR3: CSVDGQGGTDTQYF

size: once
V: TRBV29-1
J: TRBJ2-7
D: TRBD1
DNA: TGCAGCGTAGCCGGGACAGGGAGCTCCTACGAGCAGTACTTC
CDR3: CSVAGTGSSYEQYF

size: NA
V: TRBV24-1
J: TRBJ2-2
D: TRBD1
DNA: TGTGCCACCAGTGGGACAGGCGGCACCGGGGAGCTGTTTTTT
CDR3: CATSGTGGTGELFF

size: NA
V: TRBV20-1
J: TRBJ1-5
D: NA
DNA: TGCAGCGCCGAGGACAGCAGCAATCAGCCCCAGCATTTT
CDR3: CSAEDSSNQPQHF

size: once
V: TRBV12-3/TRBV12-4
J: TRBJ1-2
D: TRBD1
DNA: TGTGCCAGCAGGGGTCGACAGGGCACCTATGGCTACACCTTC
CDR3: CASRGRQGTYGYTF

size: NA
V: TRBV28
J: TRBJ2-3
D: NA
DNA: TGTGCCAGCAGCCCAAATATTAGGGATTGGGATACGCAGTATTTT
CDR3: CASSPNIRDWDTQYF

size: NA
V: TRBV6-6
J: TRBJ2-7
D: NA
DNA: TGTGCCAGCAGTTACCAGGGGTTCTACGAGCAGTACTTC
CDR3: CASSYQGFYEQYF

size: NA
V: TRBV6-5
J: TRBJ2-7
D: TRBD2
DNA: TGTGCCAGCAGTTACGGACTAGCCGACGAGCAGTACTTC
CDR3: CASSYGLADEQYF

size: NA
V: TRBV29-1
J: TRBJ2-2
D: NA
DNA: TGCAGCGTTGGCAGGGACCACGGGGAGCTGTTTTTT
CDR3: CSVGRDHGELFF

size: NA
V: TRBV7-3
J: TRBJ2-7
D: NA
DNA: TGTGCCAGCAGCTTCGACAACCTTTACGAGCAGTACTTC
CDR3: CASSFDNLYEQYF

size: NA
V: TRBV6-5
J: TRBJ2-7
D: NA
DNA: TGTGCCAGCAGTCAGCCCCGGACTCCCTTTAGGGAGCAGTACTTC
CDR3: CASSQPRTPFREQYF

size: NA
V: TRBV11-2
J: TRBJ2-7
D: NA
DNA: TGTGCCAGCAGCTTAGAGGCTGGGTTCGTTTACGAGCAGTACTTC
CDR3: CASSLEAGFVYEQYF

size: once
V: TRBV2
J: TRBJ2-7
D: NA
DNA: TGTGCCAGCGGGGGTGGTTACGAGCAGTACTTC
CDR3: CASGGGYEQYF

size: NA
V: TRBV28
J: TRBJ2-1
D: TRBD2
DNA: TGTGCCAGCAGTTTTACTGGGCCGGGACTAGCGGGAGAAGTCTACAATGAGCAGTTCTTC
CDR3: CASSFTGPGLAGEVYNEQFF

size: NA
V: TRBV7-3
J: TRBJ2-1
D: TRBD2
DNA: TGTGCCAGCAGCTTAACGGGAGGGCTTAGTAGTGAGCAGTTCTTC
CDR3: CASSLTGGLSSEQFF

size: NA
V: TRBV7-9
J: TRBJ1-2
D: NA
DNA: TGTGCCAGCAGCCCTTGGGAAGGGGCGAGGTATGGCTACACCTTC
CDR3: CASSPWEGARYGYTF

size: NA
V: TRBV28
J: TRBJ1-3
D: NA
DNA: TGTGCCAGCAGGCGGAACTCTGGAAACACCATATATTTT
CDR3: CASRRNSGNTIYF

size: NA
V: TRBV24-1
J: TRBJ2-1
D: TRBD1
DNA: TGTGCCACCAGTGACAAAGGACAGGGCAATGAGCAGTTCTTC
CDR3: CATSDKGQGNEQFF

size: NA
V: TRBV12-5
J: TRBJ1-2
D: NA
DNA: TGTGCTAGTTGGACTACGGCAAACTATGGCTACACCTTC
CDR3: CASWTTANYGYTF

size: NA
V: TRBV27
J: TRBJ1-1
D: NA
DNA: TGTGCCAGCATACAAGGGGGTTCTGAAGCTTTCTTT
CDR3: CASIQGGSEAFF

size: NA
V: TRBV27
J: TRBJ2-7
D: TRBD1
DNA: TGTGCCAGCAGTCCGACAGGGGGCGATCGGTCCTACGAGCAGTACTTC
CDR3: CASSPTGGDRSYEQYF

size: NA
V: TRBV9
J: TRBJ1-2
D: TRBD1
DNA: TGTGCCAGCACCTCGGACAGGGACTATGGCTACACCTTC
CDR3: CASTSDRDYGYTF

size: once
V: TRBV15
J: TRBJ2-3
D: TRBD1
DNA: TGTGCCACCAGCACTCTTTCCGGGACAGGGGAAGATACGCAGTATTTT
CDR3: CATSTLSGTGEDTQYF

size: NA
V: TRBV6-5
J: TRBJ1-3
D: TRBD1
DNA: TGTGCCAGCAGTTACTGGGGACAGCCGAGCTCTGGAAACACCATATATTTT
CDR3: CASSYWGQPSSGNTIYF

size: NA
V: TRBV20-1
J: TRBJ2-3
D: NA
DNA: TGCAGTGCTAGAGGGTATTCAGGGGGAGGAAATCCTAGCACAGATACGCAGTATTTT
CDR3: CSARGYSGGGNPSTDTQYF

size: NA
V: TRBV20-1
J: TRBJ2-5
D: NA
DNA: TGCAGTGCTAGAGAATACAGGGAAGAGACCCAGTACTTC
CDR3: CSAREYREETQYF

size: NA
V: TRBV20-1
J: TRBJ1-2
D: TRBD1
DNA: TGCAGTGCAAGGGACAGCCGTGGCTACACCTTC
CDR3: CSARDSRGYTF

size: NA
V: TRBV20-1
J: TRBJ2-5
D: NA
DNA: TGCAGTGCTAGGGTGGGGGAAGAGACCCAGTACTTC
CDR3: CSARVGEETQYF

size: NA
V: TRBV29-1
J: TRBJ1-2
D: TRBD1
DNA: TGCAGCGTTCCCGGGACAGGCCATGGCTACACCTTC
CDR3: CSVPGTGHGYTF

size: NA
V: TRBV15
J: TRBJ1-1
D: NA
DNA: TGTGCCACCAGCACAGGGTTGCGCAGCGGGGAAGCTTTCTTT
CDR3: CATSTGLRSGEAFF